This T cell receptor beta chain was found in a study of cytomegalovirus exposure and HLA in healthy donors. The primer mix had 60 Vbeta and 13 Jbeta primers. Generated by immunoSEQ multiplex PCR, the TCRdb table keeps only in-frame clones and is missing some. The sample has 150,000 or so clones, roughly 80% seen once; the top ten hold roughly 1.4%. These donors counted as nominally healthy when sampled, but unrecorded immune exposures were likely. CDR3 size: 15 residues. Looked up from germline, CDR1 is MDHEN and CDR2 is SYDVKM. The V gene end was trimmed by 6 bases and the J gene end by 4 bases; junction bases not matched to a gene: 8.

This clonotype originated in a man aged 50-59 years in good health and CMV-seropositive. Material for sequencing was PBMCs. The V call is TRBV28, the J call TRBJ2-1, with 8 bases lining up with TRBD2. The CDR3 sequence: CASRFSGAMYNEQFF. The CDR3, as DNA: TGTGCCAGCAGGTTTAGCGGGGCCATGTACAATGAGCAGTTCTTC. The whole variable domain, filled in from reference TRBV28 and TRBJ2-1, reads DVKVTQSSRYLVKRTGEKVFLECVQDMDHENMFWYRQDPGLGLRLIYFSYDVKMKEKGDIPEGYSVSREKKERFSLILESASTNQTSMYLCASRFSGAMYNEQFFGPGTRLTVL.